Listed here are 22 T cell receptor beta chains from one sample, sequenced in a study of T cell responses to AZD1222 COVID-19 vaccine. The repertoire was sequenced with immunoSEQ multiplex PCR; TCRdb's copy has only in-frame clones and lacks some. The data show tens of thousands of clones, approximately 80% seen once. The specimen was peripheral blood, collected on day 0 of AZD1222 vaccination. The receptor source for this set is an adult in good health.

The chain employs TRBV12-3 or TRBV12-4 and TRBJ2-7; the D gene is possibly TRBD1 (5 bases). Trimming cost V 5 bases and J 3 bases, with 5 bases left between them. CDR3 length: 11 amino acids. The CDR3 loop is CASSDSYEQYF. For the CDR3, the DNA is TGTGCCAGCAGTGACAGCTACGAGCAGTACTTC.

The chain has TRBV12-5 and TRBJ2-1; D gene ambiguous. The V end lost 6 bases, the J end lost 5 bases, and 14 bases lay between the germline ends. The CDR3 is 14 amino acids. The germline gives CDR1 LGHNT, CDR2 FRNRAP. As DNA, the CDR3 is TGTGCTAGTGGAACGGTTATCATAGACAATGAGCAGTTCTTC. Protein product: CASGTVIIDNEQFF. Full variable domain (rest looked up from reference TRBV12-5 and TRBJ2-1): DARVTQTPRHKVTEMGQEVTMRCQPILGHNTVFWYRQTMMQGLELLAYFRNRAPLDDSGMPKDRFSAEMPDATLATLKIQPSEPRDSAVYFCASGTVIIDNEQFFGPGTRLTVL.

V usage is TRBV21-1 and J usage is TRBJ1-2. TRBV21-1 is tagged as a pseudogene. This CDR3 region has 15 residues. The CDR3 loop reads CASSIPGPPGEGYTF. CDR3 nucleotide sequence: TGTGCCAGCAGCATTCCGGGACCGCCTGGGGAGGGCTACACCTTC.

The chain couples TRBV4-3 to TRBJ2-3, with 9 bases aligning to TRBD2. This CDR3 is built from 15 residues. Trimming at V came to 1 base and at J to 3 bases, leaving 2 bases not matched to a gene. Germline loops: CDR1 LGHNA, CDR2 YSLEER. The CDR3 DNA sequence: TGCGCCAGCAGCCAAGGCGGGGGGGCAACAGATACGCAGTATTTT. Its protein is CASSQGGGATDTQYF.

The V call is TRBV2, the J call TRBJ1-1; tentative D call: TRBD1 (5 bases). Trimming left V 7 bases short and J 1 base short, with 10 bases between. This CDR3 contains 13 residues. The V gene's germline CDR1 is SNHLY and CDR2 FYNNEI. The CDR3: CASKDTRNTEAFF. In nucleotides, the CDR3 is TGTGCCAGCAAGGACACGCGGAACACTGAAGCTTTCTTT.

The V and J genes are TRBV19 and TRBJ2-7; D is possibly TRBD2 (6 bases). CDR1 and CDR2 (germline): LNHDA, SQIVND (reference sequence). V lost 1 base and J lost 4, with 11 bases in between. The CDR3 spans 14 residues. The CDR3 loop reads CASSIVPSAYEQYF. In DNA, the CDR3 is TGTGCCAGTAGTATAGTACCTAGCGCGTACGAGCAGTACTTC.

The table lists this clone with a few counts. This chain uses TRBV24-1 with TRBJ2-7, with 7 bases fitting TRBD1. The CDR3 loop spans 15 amino acids. CDR1 is KGHDR, CDR2 SFDVKD, per germline. V lost 2 bases, J lost 0 bases, and 3 bases stayed unmatched. CDR3 amino acids: CATSDSGQASYEQYF. The CDR3 bases are TGTGCCACCAGTGATTCAGGACAGGCCTCCTACGAGCAGTACTTC.

The chain is built from TRBV30 and TRBJ1-2, with D uncertain. The CDR3 runs 13 residues. V was pared by 0 bases and J by 4 bases, with 9 bases between. The germline V gene has CDR1 GTSNPN and CDR2 SVGIG (reference sequence). This CDR3 reads CAWSVRRSYGYTF. The CDR3 DNA reads as TGTGCCTGGAGTGTTCGGAGGTCCTATGGCTACACCTTC.

This rearrangement joins TRBV7-9 to TRBJ2-7, with D tentatively TRBD2 (6 bases). V was cut by 2 bases and J by 2 bases, with 16 bases left in between. This CDR3 spans 16 amino acids. The germline V gene has CDR1 SEHNR and CDR2 FQNEAQ (reference sequence). The CDR3 nucleotides read TGTGCCAGCAGCTTAATTTCGGGCGGACTAACCTACGAGCAGTACTTC. It specifies CASSLISGGLTYEQYF.

The chain links TRBV15 to TRBJ1-3, with D hard to call. The germline V and J ends were trimmed by 0 bases and 1 base, with 7 bases remaining between them. CDR3 length: 15 amino acids. Germline CDR1 and CDR2: LNHNV and YYDKDF (reference sequence). The CDR3 region is CATSRDRGSGNTIYF. The CDR3 DNA follows: TGTGCCACCAGCAGAGATCGGGGTTCTGGAAACACCATATATTTT.

This CDR3 reads CASSTGTIRHGELFF. The CDR3 DNA sequence: TGTGCCAGCAGCACCGGGACCATCCGGCACGGGGAGCTGTTTTTT. The chain carries TRBV11-2 and TRBJ2-2; D possibly matches TRBD1 or TRBD2 (5 bases each). In germline, CDR1 is SGHAT, CDR2 FQNNGV. Trimming pared 5 bases from V and 7 bases from J, leaving 17 bases between. The CDR3 has 15 residues.

This CDR3 reads CASRSLVEAFF. CDR3 in DNA: TGTGCCAGCAGATCTCTCGTTGAAGCTTTCTTT. The chain employs TRBV6-5 and TRBJ1-1; D is unclear. V was trimmed by 6 bases and J by 7 bases, leaving 9 bases between them. The CDR3 has 11 amino acids. Germline assignment: CDR1 MNHEY and CDR2 SVGAGI.

This clone was detected only a few times. The V gene is TRBV7-9, the J gene TRBJ2-7, with D possibly being TRBD2 (5 bases). The CDR3 extends over 14 amino acids. The germline V gene has CDR1 SEHNR and CDR2 FQNEAQ (reference sequence). V was trimmed by 1 base and J by 2 bases, leaving 9 bases between them. The CDR3 region has the DNA TGTGCCAGCAGCTTAGAGGGAGCCGCCTACGAGCAGTACTTC. Protein product: CASSLEGAAYEQYF.

This chain joins TRBV18 and TRBJ1-1; D uncertain. The CDR3 has 12 amino acids. In germline, CDR1 is KGHSH, CDR2 LQKENI. V was pared by 4 bases and J by 4 bases, with 7 bases between. The CDR3 reads CASSREATEAFF. The CDR3 DNA follows: TGTGCCAGCTCACGGGAGGCCACTGAAGCTTTCTTT.

V and J are TRBV11-2 and TRBJ1-2; 9 positions match TRBD1. J was trimmed by 4 bases and V by 5 bases; bases with no gene match: 11. CDR3 size: 16 residues. Germline lookup yields CDR1 SGHAT and CDR2 FQNNGV. This chain's CDR3 is CASSRPGQGLRYGYTF. The CDR3 nucleotides read TGTGCCAGCAGCCGTCCGGGACAGGGCCTACGCTATGGCTACACCTTC. Supplemented by reference TRBV11-2 and TRBJ1-2, the full variable domain reads EAGVAQSPRYKIIEKRQSVAFWCNPISGHATLYWYQQILGQGPKLLIQFQNNGVVDDSQLPKDRFSAERLKGVDSTLKIQPAKLEDSAVYLCASSRPGQGLRYGYTFGSGTRLTVV.

A note on this clone: The germline gene is not matched at one end of the junction; a read error may be the cause. The CDR3 DNA reads TGTGCTAGCAGCACAGTCGAGGGAGATACGCAGTATTTT. Protein sequence: CASSTVEGDTQYF. The chain combines TRBV7-7 with TRBJ2-3; a possible D gene is TRBD2 (5 bases). The CDR3 length is 13 residues. CDR1 SSHAT and CDR2 FNYEAQ come from the germline V gene (reference sequence).

This rearrangement joins TRBV9 to TRBJ2-3; 8 bases are a match to TRBD2. The V segment lost 3 bases and the J segment 4 bases; nucleotides outside the gene matches: 7. This CDR3 has 15 residues. The germline V gene has CDR1 SGDLS and CDR2 YYNGEE. CDR3 bases: TGTGCCAGCAGCGAGGGGGGACTAGTACCAGATACGCAGTATTTT. Its protein product is CASSEGGLVPDTQYF.

In DNA form, the CDR3 reads TGTGCCAGCAGCCAAGAAACGGGGAACTATGGCTACACCTTC. Translated: CASSQETGNYGYTF. The V and J genes are TRBV3-1 (or the pseudogene TRBV3-2) and TRBJ1-2; D is unclear. Germline CDR1 and CDR2: LGHDT and YNNKEL (reference sequence). The germline V and J ends were trimmed by 0 bases and 2 bases, with 7 bases remaining between them. This CDR3 is built from 14 residues.

This clone has only a few counts. This chain joins TRBV27 and TRBJ2-7; 11 bases are a match to TRBD2. V lost 4 bases, J lost 2 bases, and 7 bases stayed unmatched. In germline, CDR1 is MNHEY, CDR2 SMNVEV (reference sequence). The CDR3 is 16 amino acids. The CDR3 DNA sequence: TGTGCCAGCAGTTCCCGACTAGCGGGGAAGGCCTACGAGCAGTACTTC. Protein: CASSSRLAGKAYEQYF.

The rearrangement uses TRBV7-8 and TRBJ1-2, with D uncertain. The V end lost 0 bases, the J end lost 4 bases, and 9 bases lay between the germline ends. The CDR3 sequence is 14 residues long. Germline lookup yields CDR1 SGHVS and CDR2 FQNEAQ. CDR3 region: CASSLAVRGYGYTF. CDR3 DNA: TGTGCCAGCAGCTTAGCGGTACGAGGCTATGGCTACACCTTC. Complete variable domain (other parts from reference TRBV7-8 and TRBJ1-2): GAGVSQSPRYKVAKRGQDVALRCDPISGHVSLFWYQQALGQGPEFLTYFQNEAQLDKSGLPSDRFFAERPEGSVSTLKIQRTQQEDSAVYLCASSLAVRGYGYTFGSGTRLTVV.

The J gene is TRBJ2-7, the V gene TRBV6-2 or TRBV6-3; 12 bases line up with TRBD1. Germline assignment: CDR1 MNHEY and CDR2 SVGEGT. V shed 5 bases, J shed 4 bases, and the junction held 9 bases outside the gene matches. This CDR3 is built from 16 residues. The CDR3 here is CASSDRDRGLGYEQYF. Written as DNA, the CDR3 is TGTGCCAGCAGTGACCGGGACAGGGGGCTGGGATACGAGCAGTACTTC.

The chain joins TRBV30 to TRBJ2-4, with a weak D call TRBD2 (6 bases). V lost 3 bases to trimming and J lost 6 bases, with 9 bases between them. CDR1 GTSNPN and CDR2 SVGIG come from the germline V gene (reference sequence). This CDR3 region has 12 residues. CDR3 DNA sequence: TGTGCCTGGAGGGAGGGGCCAAACATTCAGTACTTC. Translating it yields CAWREGPNIQYF.